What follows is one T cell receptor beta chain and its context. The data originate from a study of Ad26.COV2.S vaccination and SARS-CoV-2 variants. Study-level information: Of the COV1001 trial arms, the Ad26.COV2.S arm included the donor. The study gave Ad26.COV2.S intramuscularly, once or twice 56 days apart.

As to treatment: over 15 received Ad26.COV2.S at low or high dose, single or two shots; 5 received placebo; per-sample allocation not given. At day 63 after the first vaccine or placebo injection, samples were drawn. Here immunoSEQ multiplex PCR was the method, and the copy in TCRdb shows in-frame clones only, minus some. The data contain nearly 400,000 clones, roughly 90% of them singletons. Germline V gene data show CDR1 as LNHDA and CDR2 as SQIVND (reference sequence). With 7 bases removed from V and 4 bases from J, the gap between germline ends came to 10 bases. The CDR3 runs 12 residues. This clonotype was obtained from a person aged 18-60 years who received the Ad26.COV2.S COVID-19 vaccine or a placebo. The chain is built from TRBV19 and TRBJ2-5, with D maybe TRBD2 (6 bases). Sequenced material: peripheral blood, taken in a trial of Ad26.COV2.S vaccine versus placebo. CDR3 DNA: TGTGCCAGTAAGCAGGGAGGAGAGACCCAGTACTTC. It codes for CASKQGGETQYF.